This is a list of T cell receptor beta chains from one sample in a study of blood T cell repertoires in COVID-19. Some clones are missing from TCRdb's copy, which holds only in-frame ones; the method was immunoSEQ multiplex PCR. The sample has some 36,000 clones, more than 90% seen once. The sequencing input was peripheral blood. The source of these receptors is a man in his 60s with active or convalescent COVID-19. The conserved cysteine and the conserved F or W are not part of the CDR3 here.

>TRBV6-1|TRBJ2-2
ASSEERYTGELF
>TRBV4-1|TRBJ1-5
ASSQWTGGAGQPQH
>TRBV5-1|TRBJ2-3
ASSLFRDRGTDTQY
>TRBV19|TRBJ1-1
ATTNLGRGSNTEAF
>TRBV9|TRBJ1-1
ASSPQQEIRNTEAF
>TRBV18|TRBJ2-7
ASLGQGAYEQY
>TRBV30|TRBJ1-5
AWGREGQPQH
>TRBV7-7|TRBJ2-7
ASSLTGSGEQY
>TRBV5-1|TRBJ1-5
ASSPLPRVLSSNQPQH
>TRBV28|TRBJ2-1
ASSQPRGIDEQF
>TRBV3-1/TRBV3-2|TRBJ1-5
ASSPGTGNQPQH
>TRBV28|TRBJ2-1
ASSFGSTGRF
>TRBV19|TRBJ2-5
ASSSTGETQY
>TRBV2|TRBJ1-5
ASKGDGSNQPQH
>TRBV19|TRBJ1-5
ASKSPPGPGGSNQPQH
>TRBV6-5|TRBJ2-7
ASITPKGGEQY
>TRBV2|TRBJ1-2
ASSLSGPLLGYT
>TRBV6-2/TRBV6-3|TRBJ1-1
ASSAGRGGVGTEAF
>TRBV2|TRBJ1-1
ASSESERVKAF
>TRBV5-1|TRBJ1-5
ASSLEGVSNQPQH
>TRBV5-6|TRBJ2-5
ASSSPQEGETQY
>TRBV3-1/TRBV3-2|TRBJ2-3
ASSPSADTQY
>TRBV12-5|TRBJ2-7
ASGLGSGEQY
>TRBV4-3|TRBJ2-6
ASSPTGRANSGANVLT
>TRBV4-1|TRBJ2-3
ASSQAHSGGPSTDTQY
>TRBV6-4|TRBJ1-1
ASRQGATDTEAF
>TRBV19|TRBJ1-5
ASRGSSGNQPQH
>TRBV11-2|TRBJ2-7
ASSSAPPGQY
>TRBV18|TRBJ1-4
ASSPRRNEKLF
>TRBV6-1|TRBJ2-7
ASSEWTGFYYEQY
>TRBV18|TRBJ1-2
ASSPGGFGYT